This T cell receptor beta chain was observed in a study of blood T cell repertoires in COVID-19. Background on the study: There were acute and convalescent COVID-19 samples, and they came from the United States, Italy and Spain.

After removal of 3 bases from V and 4 bases from J, the junction contained 6 bases not matched to a gene. The CDR3 is made up of 15 amino acids. In germline, CDR1 is KGHSH, CDR2 LQKENI. TCRdb's table, derived via immunoSEQ multiplex PCR, lists solely in-frame clones and lacks some. The sample consists of more than 100,000 clones, around 80% of them appearing once. This TCR was recovered from a man aged 60 to 69 with active or convalescent COVID-19. The genes are TRBV18 and TRBJ2-7; 10 bases are shared with TRBD1. Sequencing was performed on peripheral blood. CDR3 amino acids: CASSPPGTGDYEQYF. The CDR3 region has the DNA TGTGCCAGCTCACCCCCCGGGACAGGGGATTACGAGCAGTACTTC.